Shown below are 11 T cell receptor beta chains from a single sample sequenced in a study of cytomegalovirus exposure and HLA in healthy donors. PCR amplification relied on 60 Vbeta primers (plus 13 Jbeta primers). Sequenced by immunoSEQ multiplex PCR; TCRdb stores in-frame clones only, minus some. The repertoire holds 100,000 to 120,000 clones, under 85% seen once, with 5% to 8% in the top ten. Sequencing used PBMCs. The receptors stem from a man aged 25 to 40 in good health and CMV-seropositive.

The genes are TRBV7-2 and TRBJ2-2, with a tentative D call TRBD2 (7 bases). Germline lookup yields CDR1 SGHTA and CDR2 FQGNSA. This CDR3 has 16 residues. V gave up 2 bases and J gave up 6 bases, with 16 bases separating them. CDR3: CASSLNLAGAAGELFF. In DNA, the CDR3 is TGTGCCAGCAGCTTAAATCTGGCGGGGGCGGCCGGGGAGCTGTTTTTT.

The V call is TRBV10-3, the J call TRBJ2-3; the match to TRBD2 covers 9 bases. The germline gives CDR1 ENHRY, CDR2 SYGVKD. CDR3 size: 16 residues. Trimming removed 10 bases from V and 4 bases from J; junction bases left unmatched: 15. The CDR3 coding sequence is TGTGCCACCGGCCGTCAAGCGGGGGGCCGGGCAGATACGCAGTATTTT. Amino acid sequence: CATGRQAGGRADTQYF.

The chain uses TRBV19 and TRBJ1-1; D is undetermined. Germline V gene data show CDR1 as LNHDA and CDR2 as SQIVND (reference sequence). The CDR3 is 13 residues long. The V end was cut by 3 bases, the J end by 5 bases, with 10 bases between. As DNA, the CDR3 is TGTGCCAGTAGTATGGCGGTTCAAACTGAAGCTTTCTTT. Its protein product is CASSMAVQTEAFF.

The V and J genes are TRBV5-6 and TRBJ2-1, with 11 bases aligning to TRBD2. The V segment lost 0 bases and the J segment 3 bases; nucleotides outside the gene matches: 5. Per germline, CDR1 SGHDT and CDR2 YYEEEE. The CDR3 runs to 17 residues. CDR3 nucleotides: TGTGCCAGCAGCTTGGCCTTAGCGGGGGGGATCTACAATGAGCAGTTCTTC. Its translation: CASSLALAGGIYNEQFF.

In DNA, the CDR3 is TGCAGCGTTGAAGAGGTTCGAGGGCAGCCCCAGCATTTT. It specifies CSVEEVRGQPQHF. The gene calls are TRBV29-1 and TRBJ1-5; D call uncertain. The CDR3 sequence is 13 residues long. CDR1 and CDR2 from the germline V gene are SQVTM and ANQGSEA. V was pared by 0 bases and J by 7 bases, with 10 bases between.

The table lists this clone with a few counts. This rearrangement joins TRBV13 to TRBJ2-7, with TRBD1 identical over 8 bases. The CDR3 runs 14 residues. V lost 4 bases and J lost 4; bases outside the gene matches: 6. Looked up from germline, CDR1 is PRHDT and CDR2 is FYEKMQ (reference sequence). This chain's CDR3 is CASSSQGAGYEQYF. DNA of the CDR3: TGTGCCAGCAGCTCCCAGGGGGCGGGTTACGAGCAGTACTTC.

The chain has TRBV11-2 and TRBJ2-7, with D perhaps matching TRBD2 (6 bases). The CDR3 loop spans 11 amino acids. Trimming left V 3 bases short and J 13 bases short, with 13 bases between. Per germline, CDR1 SGHAT and CDR2 FQNNGV. The CDR3: CASSLGGGSYF. The CDR3 bases are TGTGCCAGCAGCTTGGGGGGTGGGTCCTACTTC.

The chain employs TRBV18 and TRBJ2-2; the D is unclear. This CDR3 has 12 residues. Trimming took off 0 bases at V and 8 bases at J, with 4 bases between the two ends. Per germline, CDR1 KGHSH and CDR2 LQKENI. The CDR3: CASSPPQGELFF. CDR3 sequence (DNA): TGTGCCAGCTCACCACCCCAGGGGGAGCTGTTTTTT.

Points on this clone: This sample includes further DNA sequences coding for the same CDR3. The chain recombines TRBV10-1 with TRBJ1-1, with no clear D. V was pared by 2 bases and J by 0 bases, with 4 bases between. Germline loops: CDR1 WNHNN, CDR2 SYGVQD (reference sequence). The CDR3 totals 13 residues. The CDR3 nucleotides read TGCGCCAGCAGTGAGCGGGTGAACACTGAAGCTTTCTTT. Protein sequence: CASSERVNTEAFF.

This clone has more than one count but fewer than ten. Other nucleotide sequences from this sample produce the same CDR3. The V call is TRBV30, the J call TRBJ1-1, with TRBD1 matching over 9 bases. Germline CDR1 is GTSNPN and CDR2 is SVGIG (reference sequence). Losses at the gene ends were 4 bases for V and 0 bases for J; bases not matched to a gene: 6. The CDR3 contains 15 residues. The CDR3 DNA sequence: TGTGCCTGGACTACAGGACAGGGGATGAACACTGAAGCTTTCTTT. This translates into CAWTTGQGMNTEAFF.

This chain connects TRBV4-1 to TRBJ2-5, with TRBD2 matching 10 bases. After removal of 0 bases from V and 5 bases from J, the junction contained 3 bases not matched to a gene. Germline V gene data show CDR1 as MGHRA and CDR2 as YSYEKL. There are 15 residues in the CDR3. CDR3 sequence: CASSQEAGGRETQYF. The CDR3 DNA sequence: TGCGCCAGCAGCCAAGAAGCGGGGGGGCGGGAGACCCAGTACTTC.